This entry concerns a single TCR beta chain. The source of the sample is a study of technical replicates of blood from four donors. Clones were read by immunoSEQ multiplex PCR, and TCRdb kept only the in-frame ones, dropping some. The data contain about 62,000 clones, around nine tenths of them seen just once; the ten biggest clones take up around 4.9%. Germline V gives CDR1 SQVTM, CDR2 ANQGSEA. Trimming took 4 bases from V and 5 from J; bases not matched to a gene: 11. The CDR3 totals 17 residues. This sequence was found in a human donor in good health. Some clones in this sample may be carry-over from other donors' samples. Material: PBMCs. V gene TRBV29-1 combines with J gene TRBJ2-1, with TRBD2 matching over 13 bases. As DNA, the CDR3 is TGCAGCGTTGTGTCGGGGGCGACTAGCGGGGGGAACAATGAGCAGTTCTTC. It codes for CSVVSGATSGGNNEQFF.